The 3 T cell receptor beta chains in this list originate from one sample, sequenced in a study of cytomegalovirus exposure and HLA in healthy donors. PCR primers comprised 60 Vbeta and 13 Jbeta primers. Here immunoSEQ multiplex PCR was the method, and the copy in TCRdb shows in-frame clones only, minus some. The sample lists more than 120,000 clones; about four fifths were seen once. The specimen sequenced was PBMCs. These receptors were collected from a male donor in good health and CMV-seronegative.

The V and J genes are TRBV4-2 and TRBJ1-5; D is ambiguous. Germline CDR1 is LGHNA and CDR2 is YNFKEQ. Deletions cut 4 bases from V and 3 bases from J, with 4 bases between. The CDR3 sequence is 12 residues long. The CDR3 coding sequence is TGTGCCAGCAGCCGGCCCAATCAGCCCCAGCATTTT. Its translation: CASSRPNQPQHF.

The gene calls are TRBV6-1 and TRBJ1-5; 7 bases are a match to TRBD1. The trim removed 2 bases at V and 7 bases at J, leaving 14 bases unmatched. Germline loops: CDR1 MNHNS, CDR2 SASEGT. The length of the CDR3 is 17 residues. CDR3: CASSENVYKGAGQPQHF. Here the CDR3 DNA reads TGTGCCAGCAGTGAAAACGTTTACAAGGGGGCCGGGCAGCCCCAGCATTTT.

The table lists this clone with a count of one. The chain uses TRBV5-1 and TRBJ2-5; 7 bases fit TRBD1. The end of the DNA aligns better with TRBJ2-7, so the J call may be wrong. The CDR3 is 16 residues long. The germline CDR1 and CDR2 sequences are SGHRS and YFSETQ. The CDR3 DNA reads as TGCGCCAGCAGCTTAACAGGGAACAGGGGCTCCTACGAGCAGTACTTC. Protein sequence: CASSLTGNRGSYEQYF.